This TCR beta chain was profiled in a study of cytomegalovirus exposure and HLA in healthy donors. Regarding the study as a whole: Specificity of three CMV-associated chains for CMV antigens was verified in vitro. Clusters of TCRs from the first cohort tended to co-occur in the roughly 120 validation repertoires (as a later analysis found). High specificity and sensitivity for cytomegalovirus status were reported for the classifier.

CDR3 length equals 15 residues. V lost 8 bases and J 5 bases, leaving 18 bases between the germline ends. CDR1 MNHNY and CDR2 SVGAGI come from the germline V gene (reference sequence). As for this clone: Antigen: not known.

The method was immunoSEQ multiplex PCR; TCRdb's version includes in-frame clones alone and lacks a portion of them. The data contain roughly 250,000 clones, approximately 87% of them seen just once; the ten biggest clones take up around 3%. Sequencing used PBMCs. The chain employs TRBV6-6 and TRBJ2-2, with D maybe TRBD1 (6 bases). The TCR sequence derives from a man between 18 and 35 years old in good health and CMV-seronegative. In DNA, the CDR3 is TGTGCCAGCCATATTGTGGCAGGGGTTACCGGGGAGCTGTTTTTT. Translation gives CASHIVAGVTGELFF.